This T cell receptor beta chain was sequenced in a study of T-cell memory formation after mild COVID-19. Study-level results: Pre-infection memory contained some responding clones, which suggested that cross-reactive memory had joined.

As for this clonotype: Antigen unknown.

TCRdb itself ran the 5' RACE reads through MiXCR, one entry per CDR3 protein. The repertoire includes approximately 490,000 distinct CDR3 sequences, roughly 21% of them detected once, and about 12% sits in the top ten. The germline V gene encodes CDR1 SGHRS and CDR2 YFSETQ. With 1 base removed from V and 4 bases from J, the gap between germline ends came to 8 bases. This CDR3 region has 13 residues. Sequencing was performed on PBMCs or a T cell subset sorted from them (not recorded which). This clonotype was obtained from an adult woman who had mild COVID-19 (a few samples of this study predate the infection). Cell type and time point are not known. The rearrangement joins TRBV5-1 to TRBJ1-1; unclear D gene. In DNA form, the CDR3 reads TGCGCCAGCAGCTTGATCTCGGGCACTGAAGCTTTCTTT. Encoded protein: CASSLISGTEAFF.